One and the same sample provided the 26 T cell receptor beta chains below, sequenced in a study of Graves' ophthalmopathy and Graves' hyperthyroidism. Amplification targeted the TCR beta CDR3 regions, with RNA transcripts as the source material. In the first round, RT-PCR was carried out with HTBI primers, and a multiplex PCR formed the second round. TCRdb processed the multiplex PCR reads anew with MiXCR; each CDR3 protein has one entry. The repertoire holds around 1.1 million distinct CDR3 sequences, with approximately 35% as singletons. The sequencing sample was made of peripheral blood or thyroid tissue (not recorded which). The source is an adult man with Graves' hyperthyroidism.

There are a few counts of this clonotype. The chain is built from TRBV7-2 and TRBJ2-1, with 8 bases that match TRBD2. With V trimmed by 4 bases and J by 5 bases, 7 bases remained unmatched. The CDR3 runs 15 residues. Germline V gives CDR1 SGHTA, CDR2 FQGNSA. CDR3 sequence: CASSYTSGSNNEQFF. DNA for the CDR3: TGTGCCAGCAGCTATACTAGCGGTAGTAACAATGAGCAGTTCTTC. Full variable domain (remainder filled in from reference TRBV7-2 and TRBJ2-1): GAGVSQSPSNKVTEKGKDVELRCDPISGHTALYWYRQSLGQGLEFLIYFQGNSAPDKSGLPSDRFSAERTGGSVSTLTIQRTQQEDSAVYLCASSYTSGSNNEQFFGPGTRLTVL.

This clonotype was seen many times. The chain couples TRBV4-1 to TRBJ1-5; D ambiguous. The germline V gene encodes CDR1 MGHRA and CDR2 YSYEKL. Deletions cut 1 base from V and 9 bases from J, with 13 bases between. The CDR3 consists of 14 residues. The CDR3 nucleotides are TGCGCCAGCAGCCAAGGAGAAGGACCTTTGCCCCAGCATTTT. Protein sequence: CASSQGEGPLPQHF.

This clonotype occurred a few times. The chain carries TRBV7-9 and TRBJ1-1; possibly TRBD1 for D (6 bases). The CDR3 is 14 residues long. Trimming cost V 7 bases and J 2 bases, with 14 bases left between them. Germline V CDR1 and CDR2: SEHNR, FQNEAQ (reference sequence). Here the CDR3 DNA reads TGTGCCAGCACATCCGGGACACCAAACACTGAAGCTTTCTTT. Its translation: CASTSGTPNTEAFF.

The chain recombines TRBV7-9 with TRBJ2-5; TRBD1 matches 7 bases. V was pared by 5 bases and J by 1 base, with 10 bases of the junction left unmatched. The germline V gene encodes CDR1 SEHNR and CDR2 FQNEAQ (reference sequence). This CDR3 contains 16 residues. The CDR3 bases are TGTGCCAGCAGCACGGACAGGACCAGTGTCCAAGAGACCCAGTACTTC. Its translation: CASSTDRTSVQETQYF.

The V call is TRBV2, the J call TRBJ2-5; 7 bases align to TRBD1. The germline CDR1 and CDR2 sequences are SNHLY and FYNNEI. This CDR3 has 12 residues. Unmatched junction bases numbered 14, after V lost 11 bases and J lost 11 bases. The DNA for the CDR3 is TGTGCCTCCTCGGGACAGTACAATGAGCAGTACTTC. This sequence encodes CASSGQYNEQYF. Full variable domain (remainder filled in from reference TRBV2 and TRBJ2-5): EPEVTQTPSHQVTQMGQEVILRCVPISNHLYFYWYRQILGQKVEFLVSFYNNEISEKSEIFDDQFSVERPDGSNFTLKIRSTKLEDSAMYFCASSGQYNEQYFGPGTRLLVL.

V usage is TRBV5-1 and J usage is TRBJ2-5; possibly TRBD1 for D (5 bases). This CDR3 region has 14 residues. Germline V CDR1 and CDR2: SGHRS, YFSETQ. The ends were cut back, 5 bases at V and 5 bases at J, with 16 bases in the middle. In DNA form, the CDR3 reads TGCGCCAGCAGGCCGGAAGGGGATTGGGAGACCCAGTACTTC. This encodes CASRPEGDWETQYF.

The V gene is TRBV10-3, the J gene TRBJ2-1; a possible D gene is TRBD1 (6 bases). The CDR3 length is 14 residues. Trimming cost V 10 bases and J 8 bases, with 21 bases left between them. Germline lookup yields CDR1 ENHRY and CDR2 SYGVKD. The CDR3 DNA reads TGTGCCAGCTCAAAGATGAAGGACAGTGATGAGCAGTTCTTC. This gives the protein CASSKMKDSDEQFF.

This clonotype has a count of ten or more. The chain is built from TRBV5-1 and TRBJ2-5; D gene ambiguous. The CDR3 contains 12 residues. V dropped 5 bases and J dropped 0 bases, with 5 bases sitting between them. Germline V gene sequence: CDR1 SGHRS, CDR2 YFSETQ. The CDR3 DNA is TGCGCCAGCAGGGAATACCAAGAGACCCAGTACTTC. It is translated as CASREYQETQYF.

The genes are TRBV24-1 and TRBJ2-5, with D possibly being TRBD1 (6 bases). The CDR3 has 11 residues. Germline assignment: CDR1 KGHDR and CDR2 SFDVKD. V was trimmed by 11 bases and J by 11 bases, leaving 17 bases between them. This CDR3 reads CASQTKGEQYF. CDR3 sequence (DNA): TGTGCCAGCCAAACCAAGGGGGAGCAGTACTTC.

The rearrangement uses TRBV7-9 and TRBJ2-5; 8 positions match TRBD2. V shed 2 bases, J shed 5 bases, and the junction held 7 bases outside the gene matches. The CDR3 sequence is 15 residues long. Per the germline V gene, CDR1 is SEHNR and CDR2 is FQNEAQ (reference sequence). The CDR3 DNA follows: TGTGCCAGCAGCTTAACTCGCGGGAGGATCGAGACCCAGTACTTC. The encoded protein is CASSLTRGRIETQYF.

This clonotype was observed a handful of times. This rearrangement joins TRBV5-1 to TRBJ2-7; 11 bases fit TRBD2. Germline assignment: CDR1 SGHRS and CDR2 YFSETQ. The CDR3 is made up of 15 amino acids. V was pared by 4 bases and J by 2 bases, with 5 bases of the junction left unmatched. DNA of the CDR3: TGCGCCAGCAGCCAGGGACTAGCGGAGACCTACGAGCAGTACTTC. This gives the protein CASSQGLAETYEQYF.

This clonotype has more than one count but fewer than ten. The CDR3 sequence is CASSYPTGGDEKLFF. The CDR3 DNA sequence: TGTGCCAGCAGTTACCCGACAGGAGGAGATGAAAAACTGTTTTTT. The chain is built from TRBV6-6 and TRBJ1-4, with a weak D call TRBD1 (6 bases). V lost 2 bases and J 6 bases, leaving 13 bases between the germline ends. The CDR3 is made up of 15 amino acids. Looked up from germline, CDR1 is MNHNY and CDR2 is SVGAGI (reference sequence).

The chain is built from TRBV5-1 and TRBJ1-6; the match to TRBD1 covers 7 bases. This CDR3 spans 14 amino acids. V was clipped by 2 bases and J by 10 bases; unmatched bases: 6. Germline loops: CDR1 SGHRS, CDR2 YFSETQ. The CDR3 loop is CASSLGRGFSPLHF. The CDR3 DNA reads TGCGCCAGCAGCTTAGGCAGGGGGTTCTCACCCCTCCACTTT.

This clonotype showed up just a few times. The chain couples TRBV28 to TRBJ1-6; unclear D gene. Germline lookup yields CDR1 MDHEN and CDR2 SYDVKM. Trimming left V 3 bases short and J 11 bases short, with 8 bases between. CDR3 length equals 12 residues. CDR3 region: CASSFSVAPLHF. CDR3 sequence (DNA): TGTGCCAGCAGTTTCTCAGTGGCACCCCTCCACTTT.

The count of this clonotype is one. This rearrangement joins TRBV2 to TRBJ2-5; 8 nucleotides line up with TRBD2. V dropped 5 bases and J dropped 9; count of bases not matched to a gene: 5. This CDR3 contains 12 residues. Germline CDR1 is SNHLY and CDR2 is FYNNEI. The CDR3: CASSKGAGAQYF. CDR3 sequence (DNA): TGTGCCAGCAGTAAAGGAGCGGGGGCCCAGTACTTC.

A note on this clonotype: It may be a read error: a sequence one base away is much more abundant. A read error is likely, as this CDR3 ends without the conserved phenylalanine or tryptophan. This chain links TRBV20-1 with TRBJ2-7; no firm D call. The CDR3 covers 11 residues. CDR1 DFQATT and CDR2 SNEGSKA come from the germline V gene (reference sequence). Between the trimmed V and J ends, which lost 7 bases and 7 bases, there was a span of 14 bases. CDR3 coding DNA: TGCAGTGGGAACGAGTATAAGGAGCAGTACCTC. As protein: CSGNEYKEQYL.

Worth noting for this clonotype: This sequence may be a read error, since a much larger clone differs from it by one base. This sequence joins TRBV5-1 and TRBJ2-6; D not certain. The germline V gene has CDR1 SGHRS and CDR2 YFSETQ. CDR3 length equals 15 residues. The CDR3 nucleotides read TGCGCCAGCGCCAGATCCCTCTCTGGGACCAACGTCCTGACTTTC. It codes for CASARSLSGTNVLTF.

This clonotype occurred many times. V gene TRBV7-9 combines with J gene TRBJ1-2, with 8 bases fitting TRBD1. The CDR3 is 12 amino acids. Germline V lookup: CDR1 SEHNR, CDR2 FQNEAQ (reference sequence). The J segment lost 4 bases and the V segment lost 6 bases, leaving 1 base of the junction unmatched. CDR3 in amino acids: CASRTGAYGYTF. The DNA for the CDR3 is TGTGCCAGCAGGACAGGGGCCTATGGCTACACCTTC. The variable domain in full, completed from reference TRBV7-9 and TRBJ1-2, reads DTGVSQNPRHKITKRGQNVTFRCDPISEHNRLYWYRQTLGQGPEFLTYFQNEAQLEKSRLLSDRFSAERPKGSFSTLEIQRTEQGDSAMYLCASRTGAYGYTFGSGTRLTVV.

This clonotype showed up just once. The junction and the germline gene differ at one end; a read error may be behind it. This chain uses TRBV7-9 with TRBJ1-6; the D is unclear. CDR1 is SEHNR, CDR2 FQNEAQ, per germline (reference sequence). The CDR3 has 12 residues. The CDR3: CASSSRGSPPHF. As DNA, the CDR3 is TGTGCCAGCAGTTCCAGAGGTTCACCCCCCCACTTT.

The chain links TRBV6-6 to TRBJ1-1; 8 bases fit TRBD1. Germline values: CDR1 MNHNY, CDR2 SVGAGI (reference sequence). The CDR3 spans 15 residues. The trim removed 1 base at V and 5 bases at J, leaving 6 bases unmatched. The CDR3 loop is CASSYFNRGKTEAFF. In DNA, the CDR3 is TGTGCCAGCAGTTACTTCAACAGGGGGAAGACTGAAGCTTTCTTT.

At least ten counts were recorded for this clonotype. The chain links TRBV19 to TRBJ2-7; TRBD2 might be the D (6 bases). Between the trimmed V and J ends, which lost 5 bases and 3 bases, there was a span of 17 bases. The CDR3 consists of 15 residues. Germline-derived CDR1 and CDR2 are LNHDA and SQIVND (reference sequence). CDR3: CASSRSYRESYEQYF. For the CDR3, the DNA is TGTGCCAGTAGTCGATCGTACCGGGAGAGCTACGAGCAGTACTTC.

This clonotype was observed many times. The chain joins TRBV5-1 to TRBJ1-6; D unresolved. CDR1 is SGHRS and CDR2 is YFSETQ in the germline V gene. This CDR3 is 16 amino acids long. Trimming took off 3 bases at V and 0 bases at J, with 10 bases between the two ends. Here the CDR3 DNA reads TGCGCCAGCAGCTCGACGTTCAGCTCCTATAATTCACCCCTCCACTTT. It translates to CASSSTFSSYNSPLHF.

At least ten counts were recorded for this clonotype. The V call is TRBV12-3 or TRBV12-4, the J call TRBJ1-5; D gene unclear. This CDR3 has 14 amino acids. With 5 bases removed from V and 1 base from J, the gap between germline ends came to 9 bases. DNA for the CDR3: TGTGCCAGCAGTGTATTAAGCAGCAATCAGCCCCAGCATTTT. Translated: CASSVLSSNQPQHF.

This rearrangement joins TRBV4-1 to TRBJ2-2; D remains ambiguous. CDR1 is MGHRA, CDR2 YSYEKL, per germline. Trimming shortened V by 1 base and J by 5 bases, and 14 bases separated the two germline ends. The CDR3 contains 16 residues. CDR3: CASSQASLSRTGELFF. The CDR3 DNA follows: TGCGCCAGCAGCCAAGCTTCTCTATCGAGGACCGGGGAGCTGTTTTTT.

J is TRBJ1-1 and V is TRBV29-1, with D perhaps matching TRBD1 (6 bases). The CDR3 sequence is 12 residues long. Germline V CDR1 and CDR2: SQVTM, ANQGSEA. Trimming cost V 4 bases and J 5 bases, with 11 bases left between them. The CDR3 sequence is CSVVAGVTEAFF. Written as DNA, the CDR3 is TGCAGCGTTGTAGCAGGGGTTACTGAAGCTTTCTTT.

This clonotype showed up many times. The chain joins TRBV14 to TRBJ2-7; unclear D gene. This CDR3 region has 12 residues. V was pared by 1 base and J by 7 bases, with 8 bases between. CDR1 is SGHDN and CDR2 is FVKESK in the germline V gene. The CDR3 sequence: CASSQGKGEQYF. Here the CDR3 DNA reads TGTGCCAGCAGCCAAGGAAAGGGTGAGCAGTACTTC.